This TCR beta chain was identified in a study of Ad26.COV2.S vaccination and SARS-CoV-2 variants. Study-wide points: Substantial breadth was reported for post-vaccination spike-specific CD8+ and CD4+ T cells.

Only in-frame clones appear in the TCRdb table, and some are missing; sequencing was by immunoSEQ multiplex PCR. The sample lists 350,000 to 400,000 clones; approximately 91% were seen once. The treatment is: around 19 received Ad26.COV2.S at low or high dose, single or two shots; roughly five received placebo; per-sample allocation not given. Day 63 following the first vaccine or placebo injection was when the samples were taken. The vaccine antigen was prefusion-stabilized Wuhan SARS-CoV-2 spike. The CDR3 runs 12 residues. Germline V lookup: CDR1 SSHAT, CDR2 FNYEAQ (reference sequence). V was cut by 5 bases and J by 8 bases, with 12 bases left in between. Turning to this clone: Antigen specificity is unknown.

The sequence was obtained from a person aged 18-60 years who received the Ad26.COV2.S COVID-19 vaccine or a placebo. The rearrangement uses TRBV7-7 and TRBJ1-1; tentative D call: TRBD1 (5 bases). Sequenced here: peripheral blood, sampled in a trial of Ad26.COV2.S vaccine versus placebo. DNA for the CDR3: TGTGCCAGCAGCATTCCAAACAGGGAAGCTTTCTTT. Translated, it gives CASSIPNREAFF.